The rows below give T cell receptor beta chains drawn from one sample of a study of T cells in Graves' hyperthyroidism and ophthalmopathy. A single record per CDR3 protein comes from TCRdb applying MiXCR to the multiplex PCR reads. Here the sample spans approximately 400,000 distinct CDR3 sequences, more than 11% being singletons. The sequenced sample was blood. The receptors shown here come from a woman aged 60-70 years with Graves' hyperthyroidism. Each CDR3 is given without its conserved first and last residue. The order of the fields is J gene, V gene, CDR3 protein.

j_call: TRBJ2-5; v_call: TRBV5-5; cdr3_aa: ASSLQGIQETQY
j_call: TRBJ1-1; v_call: TRBV5-1; cdr3_aa: ASSSGSGAEAF
j_call: TRBJ2-1; v_call: TRBV2; cdr3_aa: ASNTPGLRRGNEQF
j_call: TRBJ2-2; v_call: TRBV7-2; cdr3_aa: ASSLGIRQGLTGELF
j_call: TRBJ1-2; v_call: TRBV20-1; cdr3_aa: SARKAATNYGYT
j_call: TRBJ1-5; v_call: TRBV30; cdr3_aa: AWSVSGTEAQH
j_call: TRBJ1-1; v_call: TRBV29-1; cdr3_aa: SVVRSGVRNTEAF
j_call: TRBJ1-6; v_call: TRBV5-1; cdr3_aa: ASSFYRGNNSPLH
j_call: TRBJ1-2; v_call: TRBV5-1; cdr3_aa: ASSLVVRVQGIYGYT
j_call: TRBJ2-7; v_call: TRBV12-3/TRBV12-4; cdr3_aa: ASSLARGGGGGVYEQY
j_call: TRBJ2-1; v_call: TRBV6-1; cdr3_aa: ASRQTGGNEQF
j_call: TRBJ1-5; v_call: TRBV6-1; cdr3_aa: ASGYREGQPQH
j_call: TRBJ1-2; v_call: TRBV10-3; cdr3_aa: ATTTAGGGYGYT
j_call: TRBJ1-5; v_call: TRBV2; cdr3_aa: ASSEEGGGDQPQH
j_call: TRBJ2-1; v_call: TRBV5-1; cdr3_aa: ASSLALAAYNEQF
j_call: TRBJ2-1; v_call: TRBV7-2; cdr3_aa: ASSSAGGDEQF
j_call: TRBJ2-7; v_call: TRBV20-1; cdr3_aa: SAREQGVYEQY
j_call: TRBJ1-1; v_call: TRBV5-5; cdr3_aa: ASSFGSETEAF
j_call: TRBJ2-5; v_call: TRBV5-1; cdr3_aa: ASSLALGGPQETQY
j_call: TRBJ2-7; v_call: TRBV2; cdr3_aa: ASMRSYEQY
j_call: TRBJ1-1; v_call: TRBV3-1; cdr3_aa: ASSQVSGVGAF
j_call: TRBJ1-3; v_call: TRBV7-9; cdr3_aa: ASSGVSGNTIY
j_call: TRBJ2-1; v_call: TRBV27; cdr3_aa: ASSPVGGVAGGVRYNEQF
j_call: TRBJ2-3; v_call: TRBV27; cdr3_aa: ASSQEQGARADTQY
j_call: TRBJ2-7; v_call: TRBV5-1; cdr3_aa: ASRAREGEQY
j_call: TRBJ2-2; v_call: TRBV12-5; cdr3_aa: ASGAGGADTGELF
j_call: TRBJ1-3; v_call: TRBV9; cdr3_aa: ASSVGWDTGPGNTIY
j_call: TRBJ1-1; v_call: TRBV6-1; cdr3_aa: ASSSLVNTEAF
j_call: TRBJ2-2; v_call: TRBV18; cdr3_aa: ASSPRVIANTGELF
j_call: TRBJ1-1; v_call: TRBV7-8; cdr3_aa: ASSQSQSQGRMNTEAF
j_call: TRBJ1-4; v_call: TRBV7-9; cdr3_aa: ASASSHRRDQEKLF
j_call: TRBJ2-5; v_call: TRBV11-1; cdr3_aa: ASSFRWQGVSRY
j_call: TRBJ2-1; v_call: TRBV10-2; cdr3_aa: ASRNILAGGYNEQF
j_call: TRBJ1-2; v_call: TRBV12-3/TRBV12-4; cdr3_aa: ASTSGTATNYGYT
j_call: TRBJ2-7; v_call: TRBV29-1; cdr3_aa: SVDVEGHSYEQY
j_call: TRBJ1-2; v_call: TRBV29-1; cdr3_aa: SVGRDRGMWGYT
j_call: TRBJ1-1; v_call: TRBV19; cdr3_aa: ASSRKGNTEAF